This TCR beta chain was sequenced for a study of blood T cell repertoires in COVID-19. Data came from immunoSEQ multiplex PCR; TCRdb stores just in-frame clones and leaves some out. The sample carries 110,000 or so clones, roughly 88% recorded once. The junction had 6 bases not matched to a gene; V was cut back by 10 bases and J by 0 bases. The CDR3 extends over 15 amino acids. Germline CDR1 and CDR2: LNHDA and SQIVND (reference sequence). The rearrangement links TRBV19 to TRBJ1-6; TRBD1 matches 7 bases. The receptor was derived from a woman aged 70-85 years who had recovered from COVID-19. Sample: peripheral blood. CDR3 residues: CATHRGISYNSPLHF. The CDR3 region has the DNA TGTGCCACCCACAGGGGCATCTCCTATAATTCACCCCTCCACTTT.